This record looks at one T cell receptor (beta chain) sequence and its context. Its antigen is unknown. The CDR3 totals 12 residues. J gave up 10 bases and V 4 bases, and 4 bases lay outside the gene matches. Germline assignment: CDR1 SGHNT and CDR2 YENEEA. TCRdb keeps only in-frame clones here, not all; method: immunoSEQ multiplex PCR. This repertoire shows 10,000 to 15,000 clones, about two thirds found once; its top ten account for under 30%. This specimen belongs to a study of neoadjuvant nivolumab and ipilimumab in lung cancer. Study-level points and caveats: Only two of four nivolumab-treated tumors gained richness and clonality by surgery. A small number of samples were TCR sequenced. Compared with tumor-adjacent uninvolved lung, resected tumors showed greater richness and clonality.

The sequence came from an adult with non-small cell lung cancer. This rearrangement joins TRBV11-3 to TRBJ2-3, with TRBD2 matching over 8 bases. The sample consisted of peripheral blood, taken after neoadjuvant nivolumab, alone or with ipilimumab, at or shortly before surgery. The DNA for the CDR3 is TGTGCCAGCAGCTCGCGGACTAGCCCGCAGTATTTT. Amino acids: CASSSRTSPQYF.